These 29 T cell receptor beta chains were sequenced from one sample in a study of T-cell reconstitution after alpha-beta-depleted transplantation in children. The TCRbeta library was prepared with unique molecular identifiers. TCRdb ran MiXCR on the PCR reads and lists one entry per CDR3 protein. The table includes 240,000 or so distinct CDR3 sequences, about 12% detected once. Sequences were derived from PBMCs from the stem cell graft donor, sampled from the stem cell graft. These receptors were taken from a human donor who donated a stem cell graft to a child with acute lymphoblastic leukemia.

This clonotype was seen repeatedly, ten times or more. The rearrangement joins TRBV7-2 to TRBJ2-1, with a possible D match to TRBD1 (6 bases). Germline V gene lookup returns CDR1 SGHTA and CDR2 FQGNSA. Deletions cut 1 base from V and 6 bases from J, with 10 bases between. The CDR3 consists of 14 residues. The CDR3: CASSLGGRFNEQFF. DNA of the CDR3: TGTGCCAGCAGCTTAGGGGGGCGGTTCAATGAGCAGTTCTTC.

This chain links TRBV20-1 with TRBJ2-3; D not certain. Trimming took 3 bases from V and 2 from J, leaving 6 bases between them. This CDR3 has 12 amino acids. CDR1 and CDR2 (germline): DFQATT, SNEGSKA (reference sequence). The CDR3 nucleotides are TGCAGTGCTAGGGGAACCACAGATACGCAGTATTTT. Protein sequence: CSARGTTDTQYF.

The table lists this clonotype with many counts. This chain uses TRBV5-1 with TRBJ1-2; 7 positions agree with TRBD1. This CDR3 region has 14 residues. CDR1 is SGHRS and CDR2 is YFSETQ in the germline V gene. Unmatched junction bases numbered 11, after V lost 4 bases and J lost 8 bases. CDR3 DNA sequence: TGCGCCAGCAGCGAATACCTGACAGGGCGCGGCTACACCTTC. Its protein is CASSEYLTGRGYTF.

Many counts were recorded for this clonotype. V gene TRBV20-1 combines with J gene TRBJ1-2, with D possibly being TRBD1 (5 bases). The germline CDR1 and CDR2 sequences are DFQATT and SNEGSKA (reference sequence). The CDR3 totals 15 residues. V was pared by 1 base and J by 1 base, with 13 bases between. Written as DNA, the CDR3 is TGCAGTGCTAGAGTGTGGGGCGGGAGTAACTATGGCTACACCTTC. Its protein is CSARVWGGSNYGYTF.

The chain's CDR3 is CSARKTVTSNQPQHF. CDR3 bases: TGCAGTGCTAGAAAGACGGTCACTAGCAATCAGCCCCAGCATTTT. The rearrangement joins TRBV20-1 to TRBJ1-5; D is unresolved. Germline V gene sequence: CDR1 DFQATT, CDR2 SNEGSKA (reference sequence). The V end lost 2 bases, the J end lost 0 bases, and 11 bases lay between the germline ends. The CDR3 consists of 15 residues.

Regarding this clonotype: One base away lies a much larger clone, so this may be a sequencing read error. The chain employs TRBV7-6 and TRBJ2-7; D not resolved. Germline CDR1 SGHVS, CDR2 FNYEAQ. This CDR3 contains 13 residues. CDR3 residues: CASSSFFGYKQYF. DNA of the CDR3: TGTGCCAGCAGCTCCTTTTTCGGCTACAAGCAGTACTTC.

The rearrangement uses TRBV29-1 and TRBJ2-5, with TRBD1 matching over 9 bases. The CDR3 runs to 13 residues. Germline V gene lookup returns CDR1 SQVTM and CDR2 ANQGSEA. The CDR3, as DNA: TGCAGTGTCAACCCGGGACAGGGCGAGACCCAGTACTTC. Amino acids: CSVNPGQGETQYF.

The sample holds a few counts of this clonotype. CDR3 nucleotides: TGTGCCAGCAGTGCCGGGGGAAACTCCTACAATGAGCAGTTCTTC. It specifies CASSAGGNSYNEQFF. V and J are TRBV6-4 and TRBJ2-1, with D tentatively TRBD2 (6 bases). The CDR3 loop spans 15 amino acids. V was trimmed by 4 bases and J by 0 bases, leaving 10 bases between them. Germline CDR1 and CDR2: MRHNA and SNTAGT.

The chain combines TRBV20-1 with TRBJ2-1; no clear D. The germline V gene has CDR1 DFQATT and CDR2 SNEGSKA (reference sequence). V was pared by 5 bases and J by 5 bases, with 19 bases between. The CDR3 extends over 15 amino acids. This chain's CDR3 is CSALGDMGKDNEQFF. CDR3 in DNA: TGCAGTGCTCTTGGGGATATGGGAAAGGACAATGAGCAGTTCTTC.

This clonotype was detected many times. The V call is TRBV6-5, the J call TRBJ2-7, with D maybe TRBD2 (7 bases). Germline assignment: CDR1 MNHEY and CDR2 SVGAGI. V gave up 8 bases and J gave up 3 bases, with 29 bases separating them. The CDR3 consists of 18 residues. CDR3 DNA: TGTGCCAGCGGGGGGGCTAGCTATCCAAGACGGGTTTTCTACGAGCAGTACTTC. It specifies CASGGASYPRRVFYEQYF.

The chain joins TRBV19 to TRBJ1-4, with D perhaps TRBD1 (5 bases). Deletions cut 5 bases from V and 5 bases from J, with 15 bases between. The germline gives CDR1 LNHDA, CDR2 SQIVND (reference sequence). CDR3 length: 15 residues. In nucleotides, the CDR3 is TGTGCCAGTAGTCCCGCCCACAGGAGAAATGAAAAACTGTTTTTT. Its translation is CASSPAHRRNEKLFF. Looking up the rest from reference TRBV19 and TRBJ1-4 gives the full variable domain: DGGITQSPKYLFRKEGQNVTLSCEQNLNHDAMYWYRQDPGQGLRLIYYSQIVNDFQKGDIAEGYSVSREKKESFPLTVTSAQKNPTAFYLCASSPAHRRNEKLFFGSGTQLSVL.

The table lists this clonotype with many counts. The V call is TRBV5-5, the J call TRBJ1-5; no firm D call. The CDR3 is made up of 14 amino acids. CDR1 and CDR2 from the germline V gene are SGHKS and YYEKEE (reference sequence). Trimming cost V 1 base and J 2 bases, with 7 bases left between them. CDR3 in DNA: TGTGCCAGCAGCTTGTTCTCGGGCAATCAGCCCCAGCATTTT. Its protein is CASSLFSGNQPQHF. The full variable domain, rest sourced from reference TRBV5-5 and TRBJ1-5, is DAGVTQSPTHLIKTRGQQVTLRCSPISGHKSVSWYQQVLGQGPQFIFQYYEKEERGRGNFPDRFSARQFPNYSSELNVNALLLGDSALYLCASSLFSGNQPQHFGDGTRLSIL.

This clonotype occurred many times. The J gene is TRBJ1-3, the V gene TRBV7-2; TRBD1 matches 8 bases. Germline CDR1 is SGHTA and CDR2 is FQGNSA. The ends lost 1 base at V and 2 bases at J; junction bases unmatched: 10. There are 18 residues in the CDR3. Written as DNA, the CDR3 is TGTGCCAGCAGCTTAGGGTCCTCAGGGGGCACGGCTGGAAACACCATATATTTT. It encodes CASSLGSSGGTAGNTIYF.

This clonotype has a count of ten or more. The chain couples TRBV24-1 to TRBJ2-7; tentative D call: TRBD1 (5 bases). The V end lost 4 bases, the J end lost 2 bases, and 11 bases lay between the germline ends. The CDR3 runs to 14 residues. The V gene's germline CDR1 is KGHDR and CDR2 SFDVKD. CDR3 in amino acids: CATSDSRATYEQYF. The CDR3 coding sequence is TGTGCCACCAGTGACTCCAGGGCTACCTACGAGCAGTACTTC.

This clonotype showed up many times. The chain combines TRBV18 with TRBJ2-1, with a tentative D call TRBD1 (6 bases). Trimming took 0 bases from V and 8 from J, leaving 26 bases between them. Germline assignment: CDR1 KGHSH and CDR2 LQKENI. This CDR3 is built from 19 residues. CDR3 nucleotides: TGTGCCAGCTCACCACCTTTATTGCAGAGGACAGAGATTCCCGATGAGCAGTTCTTC. Translating it yields CASSPPLLQRTEIPDEQFF.

This clonotype was counted at least ten times. The chain employs TRBV5-1 and TRBJ2-7; 8 nucleotides align to TRBD2. J was trimmed by 2 bases and V by 6 bases; bases with no gene match: 10. From germline, CDR1 is SGHRS and CDR2 YFSETQ. This CDR3 contains 15 residues. CDR3 DNA sequence: TGCGCCAGCAAGGAAGGGCTAGCGGGTACCTACGAGCAGTACTTC. It specifies CASKEGLAGTYEQYF.

This clonotype showed up many times. The genes are TRBV20-1 and TRBJ2-7, with D tentatively TRBD1 or TRBD2 (5 bases each). Germline V gene lookup returns CDR1 DFQATT and CDR2 SNEGSKA (reference sequence). Trimming cost V 4 bases and J 0 bases, with 16 bases left between them. CDR3 length equals 15 residues. In DNA form, the CDR3 reads TGCAGTGCTATGCCGGGGACCGCGAGCTCCTACGAGCAGTACTTC. Translated: CSAMPGTASSYEQYF.

In its sample, this clonotype was seen a few times. The chain uses TRBV7-6 and TRBJ2-1, with D possibly TRBD1 on 5 matching bases. Germline-derived CDR1 and CDR2 are SGHVS and FNYEAQ. The CDR3 is 15 residues long. Between the trimmed V and J ends, which lost 1 base and 5 bases, there was a span of 12 bases. CDR3 bases: TGTGCCAGCAGCTTAGGAAGGGGTCGCGACAATGAGCAGTTCTTC. Translated, it gives CASSLGRGRDNEQFF.

This clonotype was seen many times. The chain combines TRBV2 with TRBJ1-1; D unclear. Trimming stripped 8 bases from V and 8 bases from J, with 12 bases between. This CDR3 comprises 11 residues. CDR1 SNHLY and CDR2 FYNNEI come from the germline V gene. Here the CDR3 DNA reads TGTGCCAGCGTCCCAGGCACGGAAGCTTTCTTT. Translation gives CASVPGTEAFF. Drawing the rest from reference TRBV2 and TRBJ1-1, the complete variable domain is EPEVTQTPSHQVTQMGQEVILRCVPISNHLYFYWYRQILGQKVEFLVSFYNNEISEKSEIFDDQFSVERPDGSNFTLKIRSTKLEDSAMYFCASVPGTEAFFGQGTRLTVV.

This clonotype was seen at least ten times. The chain recombines TRBV7-8 with TRBJ2-7; unclear D gene. Trimming removed 6 bases at V and 0 bases at J, with 9 bases between. The CDR3 length is 13 residues. CDR1 and CDR2 (germline): SGHVS, FQNEAQ. This CDR3 reads CASSGWDSYEQYF. The CDR3 nucleotides read TGTGCCAGCAGTGGATGGGACTCCTACGAGCAGTACTTC.

This clonotype was seen many times. The J gene is TRBJ1-2, the V gene TRBV28; D call uncertain. The length of the CDR3 is 12 residues. Trimming cost V 3 bases and J 5 bases, with 7 bases left between them. Germline V lookup: CDR1 MDHEN, CDR2 SYDVKM. CDR3 DNA sequence: TGTGCCAGCAGTTTTACAAGATATGGCTACACCTTC. Its translation is CASSFTRYGYTF.

There are many counts of this clonotype. DNA for the CDR3: TGTGCCATCAGTGATTTGGGACGGGAAGCTTTCTTT. The encoded protein is CAISDLGREAFF. This chain links TRBV10-3 with TRBJ1-1; tentatively, D is TRBD1 (5 bases). V was clipped by 3 bases and J by 8 bases, with 10 bases between them. CDR1 ENHRY and CDR2 SYGVKD come from the germline V gene. The CDR3 totals 12 residues.

This clonotype was seen ten or more times. The chain couples TRBV20-1 to TRBJ2-7, with D hard to call. This CDR3 is built from 15 residues. V was pared by 5 bases and J by 0 bases, with 17 bases between. Germline V lookup: CDR1 DFQATT, CDR2 SNEGSKA (reference sequence). CDR3 protein: CSARLVGRSSYEQYF. For the CDR3, the DNA is TGCAGTGCTCGACTGGTTGGGCGGAGCTCCTACGAGCAGTACTTC.

For this clonotype: A much larger clone differs from this one at a single base, so this may be a read error. CDR3 sequence: CATSDPFSNTESFF. The CDR3 DNA sequence: TGTGCCACCAGTGATCCCTTTTCGAACACTGAATCTTTCTTT. This chain joins TRBV24-1 and TRBJ1-1; no clear D. The CDR3 extends over 14 amino acids. CDR1 and CDR2 from the germline V gene are KGHDR and SFDVKD.

This clonotype was observed at least ten times. The CDR3 DNA sequence: TGTGCCAGCAGCCCCCCTGGGACAGGGCTCACCGGGGAGCTGTTTTTT. Its protein is CASSPPGTGLTGELFF. This sequence joins TRBV7-2 and TRBJ2-2; 9 nucleotides match TRBD1. Trimming cost V 5 bases and J 4 bases; bases outside gene matches: 8. There are 16 residues in the CDR3. Germline loops: CDR1 SGHTA, CDR2 FQGNSA.

This clonotype was seen many times. The V gene is TRBV7-2, the J gene TRBJ2-6; D ambiguous. This CDR3 is built from 17 residues. Deletions cut 3 bases from V and 1 base from J, with 13 bases between. Germline assignment: CDR1 SGHTA and CDR2 FQGNSA. CDR3 sequence: CASSFGATISGANVLTF. CDR3 DNA sequence: TGTGCCAGCAGCTTCGGAGCCACCATTTCTGGGGCCAACGTCCTGACTTTC.

This clonotype was found many times. The CDR3 DNA reads as TGTGCCAGCAGCTTAACGGGGAAGAACACTGAAGCTTTCTTT. Encoded protein: CASSLTGKNTEAFF. The chain has TRBV7-8 and TRBJ1-1; D is uncertain. Germline V gene lookup returns CDR1 SGHVS and CDR2 FQNEAQ. Trimming shortened V by 2 bases and J by 1 base, and 8 bases separated the two germline ends. The CDR3 covers 14 residues.

This clonotype occurred many times. The chain recombines TRBV21-1 with TRBJ2-2; TRBD1 reflects the table's D call only, with no check against the DNA. TRBV21-1 constitutes a pseudogene. The CDR3 is made up of 15 amino acids. The CDR3 bases are TGTGCCAGCAGCATCCATGGACAGGGTGGGAGGGAGCTGTTTTTT. Amino acid sequence: CASSIHGQGGRELFF.

This clonotype was observed many times. The V gene is TRBV5-1, the J gene TRBJ2-3; no clear D. In germline, CDR1 is SGHRS, CDR2 YFSETQ. There are 15 residues in the CDR3. Trimming left V 1 base short and J 2 bases short, with 11 bases between. CDR3 bases: TGCGCCAGCAGCTTGTTGTCGGACCCCACAGATACGCAGTATTTT. This gives the protein CASSLLSDPTDTQYF.